The T cell receptor (beta chain) described here comes from a study of T cell changes during pregnancy in multiple sclerosis. Trimming took 5 bases from V and 5 from J; bases not matched to a gene: 7. Per germline, CDR1 MGHRA and CDR2 YSYEKL. This CDR3 spans 15 amino acids. Assay: immunoSEQ multiplex PCR; the TCRdb copy retains only in-frame clones and omits some. The table lists tens of thousands of clones, 80% to 95% of them singletons. The sequenced sample was CD8+ T cells from peripheral blood mononuclear cells, obtained before pregnancy. This TCR derives from a female donor with multiple sclerosis, enrolled in a pregnancy study. The chain combines TRBV4-1 with TRBJ2-3; 10 nucleotides match TRBD1. The CDR3 DNA sequence: TGCGCCAGCAGCTCCGGGACAGGGGTCCGAGATACGCAGTATTTT. It yields the protein CASSSGTGVRDTQYF.